A single T cell receptor (beta chain) is shown here with its context. The target antigen is unknown. The data belong to a study of cytomegalovirus exposure and HLA in healthy donors. Sequenced by immunoSEQ multiplex PCR; TCRdb stores in-frame clones only, minus some. The sample yields 260,000 or so clones, 88% seen once. Study-wide points: Cytomegalovirus-associated status was assigned to more than 150 TCR beta chains. Within the 90 to 150 validation repertoires, first-cohort TCR clusters tended to co-occur, according to a later analysis.

Germline V gene data show CDR1 as LNHNV and CDR2 as YYDKDF (reference sequence). Trimming removed 3 bases from V and 0 bases from J; junction bases left unmatched: 4. This CDR3 is 15 amino acids long. Specimen: PBMCs. The chain employs TRBV15 and TRBJ1-1; TRBD1 matches 7 bases. The receptor was derived from a woman between 18 and 30 years old in good health and CMV-seronegative. The CDR3 DNA reads TGTGCCACCAGCAGCGGGGGACAGATGAACACTGAAGCTTTCTTT. This gives the protein CATSSGGQMNTEAFF.